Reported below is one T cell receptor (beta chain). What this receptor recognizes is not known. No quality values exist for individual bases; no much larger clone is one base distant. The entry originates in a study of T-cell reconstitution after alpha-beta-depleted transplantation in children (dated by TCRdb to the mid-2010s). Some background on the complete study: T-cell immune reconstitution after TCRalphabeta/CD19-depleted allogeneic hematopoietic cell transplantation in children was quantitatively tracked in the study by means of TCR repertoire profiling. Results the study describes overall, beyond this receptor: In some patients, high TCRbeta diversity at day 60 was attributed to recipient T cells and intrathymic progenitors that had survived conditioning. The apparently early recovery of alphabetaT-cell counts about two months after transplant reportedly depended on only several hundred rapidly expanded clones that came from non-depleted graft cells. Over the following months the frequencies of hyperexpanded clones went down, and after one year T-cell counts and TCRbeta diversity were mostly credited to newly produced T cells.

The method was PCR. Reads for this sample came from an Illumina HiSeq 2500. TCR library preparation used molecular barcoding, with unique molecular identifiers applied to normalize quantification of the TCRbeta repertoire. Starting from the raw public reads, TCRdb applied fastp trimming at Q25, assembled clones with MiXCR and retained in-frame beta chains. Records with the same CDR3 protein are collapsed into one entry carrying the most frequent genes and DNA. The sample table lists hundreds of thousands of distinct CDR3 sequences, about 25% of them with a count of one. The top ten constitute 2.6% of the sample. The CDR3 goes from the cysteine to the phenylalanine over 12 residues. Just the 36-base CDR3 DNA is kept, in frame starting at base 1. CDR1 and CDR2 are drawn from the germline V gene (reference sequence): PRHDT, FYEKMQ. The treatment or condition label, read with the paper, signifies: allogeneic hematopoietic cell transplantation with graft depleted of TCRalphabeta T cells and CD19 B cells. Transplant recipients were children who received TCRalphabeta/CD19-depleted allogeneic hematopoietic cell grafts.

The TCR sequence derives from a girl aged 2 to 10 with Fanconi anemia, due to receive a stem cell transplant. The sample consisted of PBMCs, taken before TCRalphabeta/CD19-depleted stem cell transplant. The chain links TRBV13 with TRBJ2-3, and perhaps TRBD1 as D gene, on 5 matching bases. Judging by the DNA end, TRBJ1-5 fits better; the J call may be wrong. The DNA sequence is TGTGCCAGCAATCGAATGACAGATACGCAGCATTTT. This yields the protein CASNRMTDTQHF.